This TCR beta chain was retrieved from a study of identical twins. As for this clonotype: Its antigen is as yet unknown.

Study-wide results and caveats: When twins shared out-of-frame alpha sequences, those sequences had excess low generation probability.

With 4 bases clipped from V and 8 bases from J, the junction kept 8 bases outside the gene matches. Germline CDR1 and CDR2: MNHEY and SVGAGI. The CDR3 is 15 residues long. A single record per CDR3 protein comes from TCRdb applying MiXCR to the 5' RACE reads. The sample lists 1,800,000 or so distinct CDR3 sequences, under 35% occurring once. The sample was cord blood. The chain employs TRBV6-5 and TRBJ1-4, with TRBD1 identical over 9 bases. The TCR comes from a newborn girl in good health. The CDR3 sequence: CASSSLTGGSEKLFF. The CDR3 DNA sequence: TGTGCCAGCAGTTCTCTTACAGGGGGCAGCGAAAAACTGTTTTTT.